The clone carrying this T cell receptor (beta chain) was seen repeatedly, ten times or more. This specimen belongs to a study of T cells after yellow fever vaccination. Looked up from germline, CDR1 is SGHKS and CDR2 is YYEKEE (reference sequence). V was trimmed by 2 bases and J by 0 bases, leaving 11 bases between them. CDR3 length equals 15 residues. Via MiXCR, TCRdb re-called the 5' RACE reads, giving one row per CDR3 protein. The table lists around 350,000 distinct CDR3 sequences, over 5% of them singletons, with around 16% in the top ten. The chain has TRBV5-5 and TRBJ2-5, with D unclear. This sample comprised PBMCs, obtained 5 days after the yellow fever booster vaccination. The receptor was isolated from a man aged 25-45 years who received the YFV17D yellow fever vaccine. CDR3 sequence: CASSFSAPNQETQYF. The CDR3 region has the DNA TGTGCCAGCAGCTTCTCTGCGCCGAACCAAGAGACCCAGTACTTC.